The 19 T cell receptor beta chains in this list originate from one sample, sequenced in a study of blood T cell repertoires in COVID-19. Measured with immunoSEQ multiplex PCR; TCRdb has only the in-frame clones, and not every one. The table has 150,000 to 200,000 clones, roughly nine tenths seen once; the top ten hold 9.5% to 13%. The sequencing sample was made of peripheral blood. The receptors stem from a woman aged 55 to 70 with COVID-19, enrolled during active disease.

The table lists this clone with a count of one. The DNA of the CDR3 is TGTGCCAGCAGCCCCACCGGGACAGGAGAGACCCAGTACTTC. This gives the protein CASSPTGTGETQYF. This rearrangement joins TRBV13 to TRBJ2-5; 8 bases match TRBD1. Germline V gene lookup returns CDR1 PRHDT and CDR2 FYEKMQ (reference sequence). The CDR3 extends over 14 amino acids. The V and J ends lost 5 bases and 4 bases, in that order; junction bases with no gene match: 6.

The V gene is TRBV6-2 or TRBV6-3, the J gene TRBJ1-5, with D perhaps TRBD1 (6 bases). The V gene's germline CDR1 is MNHEY and CDR2 SVGEGT. V gave up 0 bases and J gave up 1 base, with 13 bases separating them. This CDR3 is 17 amino acids long. CDR3 DNA sequence: TGTGCCAGCAGTTACTCGACTGGGGGGGCGAGCAATCAGCCCCAGCATTTT. It yields the protein CASSYSTGGASNQPQHF.

The J gene is TRBJ1-1, the V gene TRBV18; no clear D gene. V was pared by 2 bases and J by 1 base, with 5 bases between. Germline V lookup: CDR1 KGHSH, CDR2 LQKENI. The CDR3 has 13 amino acids. CDR3 loop: CASSPSGNTEAFF. The CDR3 DNA reads TGTGCCAGCTCACCATCGGGGAACACTGAAGCTTTCTTT.

This chain joins TRBV5-1 and TRBJ2-7; tentative D call: TRBD2 (5 bases). Deletions cut 1 base from V and 0 bases from J, with 11 bases between. Germline CDR1 SGHRS, CDR2 YFSETQ. The CDR3 runs 15 residues. The CDR3 loop is CASSLYSGSSYEQYF. The CDR3 DNA reads as TGCGCCAGCAGCTTGTATTCGGGGAGCTCCTACGAGCAGTACTTC.

The chain links TRBV27 to TRBJ1-1, with a weak D call TRBD1 (5 bases). Germline CDR1 reads MNHEY; CDR2 reads SMNVEV (reference sequence). The CDR3 totals 14 residues. Trimming removed 3 bases from V and 0 bases from J, with 8 bases in between. CDR3 sequence (DNA): TGTGCCAGCAGTTTCAGGGATGTGAACACTGAAGCTTTCTTT. Its translation is CASSFRDVNTEAFF.

The chain recombines TRBV4-1 with TRBJ2-3; 8 bases align to TRBD2. Germline lookup yields CDR1 MGHRA and CDR2 YSYEKL. The CDR3 runs 16 residues. The V and J ends lost 4 bases and 0 bases, in that order; junction bases with no gene match: 6. This CDR3 reads CASSPSGLASTDTQYF. In nucleotides, the CDR3 is TGCGCCAGCAGCCCGAGCGGACTAGCTAGCACAGATACGCAGTATTTT.

This chain uses TRBV28 with TRBJ2-5; 8 positions agree with TRBD2. Germline CDR1 and CDR2: MDHEN and SYDVKM. The CDR3 is 19 amino acids. The ends lost 1 base at V and 2 bases at J; junction bases unmatched: 15. This CDR3 reads CASSLSGQLAAASQETQYF. The CDR3 coding sequence is TGTGCCAGCAGTTTATCGGGACAACTAGCGGCTGCCTCACAAGAGACCCAGTACTTC.

The rearrangement joins TRBV28 to TRBJ2-2; tentative D call: TRBD2 (5 bases). The germline V gene encodes CDR1 MDHEN and CDR2 SYDVKM. V lost 8 bases, J lost 4 bases, and 14 bases lay in between. The CDR3 runs 14 residues. This CDR3 is CASLLRAGTGELFF. As DNA, the CDR3 is TGTGCCAGCCTACTACGGGCGGGCACCGGGGAGCTGTTTTTT.

About this clone itself: Other nucleotide sequences from this sample produce the same CDR3. This chain joins TRBV5-1 and TRBJ2-3, with 7 bases identical to TRBD2. V gave up 0 bases and J gave up 4 bases; unmatched junction bases: 2. In germline, CDR1 is SGHRS, CDR2 YFSETQ. The length of the CDR3 is 14 residues. The CDR3 DNA is TGCGCCAGCAGCTTGGGACTAGCTGCAGATACGCAGTATTTT. Residues: CASSLGLAADTQYF. Complete variable domain (other parts from reference TRBV5-1 and TRBJ2-3): KAGVTQTPRYLIKTRGQQVTLSCSPISGHRSVSWYQQTPGQGLQFLFEYFSETQRNKGNFPGRFSGRQFSNSRSEMNVSTLELGDSALYLCASSLGLAADTQYFGPGTRLTVL.

The V and J genes are TRBV5-1 and TRBJ1-4; 10 positions match TRBD1. The V and J ends lost 3 bases and 7 bases, in that order; junction bases with no gene match: 9. Germline CDR1 reads SGHRS; CDR2 reads YFSETQ. The CDR3 has 16 residues. The CDR3: CASSSSGTGVFEKLFF. As DNA, the CDR3 is TGCGCCAGCAGCTCCTCCGGGACAGGGGTGTTTGAAAAACTGTTTTTT.

The chain employs TRBV7-3 and TRBJ2-1; D is perhaps TRBD1 (6 bases). V was shortened by 3 bases and J by 5 bases, with 17 bases between the two germline ends. This CDR3 is 16 amino acids long. The germline gives CDR1 SGHTA, CDR2 FQGTGA. The CDR3 here is CASSLGAGVGDNEQFF. CDR3 coding DNA: TGTGCCAGCAGCTTGGGAGCAGGGGTCGGAGACAATGAGCAGTTCTTC.

The V call is TRBV27, the J call TRBJ2-7, with D tentatively TRBD2 (6 bases). Per the germline V gene, CDR1 is MNHEY and CDR2 is SMNVEV (reference sequence). Trimming pared 0 bases from V and 6 bases from J, leaving 6 bases between. The CDR3 has 12 residues. CDR3: CASSLSEGEQYF. The CDR3 DNA sequence: TGTGCCAGCAGTTTATCGGAGGGCGAGCAGTACTTC.

The rearrangement links TRBV6-5 to TRBJ2-7; the match to TRBD2 covers 7 bases. The CDR3 has 14 amino acids. Looked up from germline, CDR1 is MNHEY and CDR2 is SVGAGI. V shed 0 bases, J shed 7 bases, and the junction held 6 bases outside the gene matches. CDR3 in amino acids: CASSYSAGVNEQYF. The DNA of the CDR3 is TGTGCCAGCAGTTACTCCGCGGGGGTTAATGAGCAGTACTTC.

Remarks on this clone: This same CDR3 is encoded by further DNA sequences in the sample. The chain has TRBV9 and TRBJ2-7; 8 positions agree with TRBD1. V dropped 0 bases and J dropped 3; count of bases not matched to a gene: 2. Germline V gene lookup returns CDR1 SGDLS and CDR2 YYNGEE. This CDR3 is 14 amino acids long. The CDR3 DNA is TGTGCCAGCAGCGTAGCAGGGGGCGGCTACGAGCAGTACTTC. Amino acids: CASSVAGGGYEQYF.

In DNA, the CDR3 is TGCGCCAGCAGCTTGGCCCAACCAGGGGGAAACACCATATATTTT. The encoded protein is CASSLAQPGGNTIYF. J is TRBJ1-3 and V is TRBV5-1; D possibly corresponds to TRBD1 (5 bases). Trimming left V 0 bases short and J 4 bases short, with 11 bases between. Germline V gene sequence: CDR1 SGHRS, CDR2 YFSETQ. The CDR3 runs 15 residues.

This chain connects TRBV7-2 to TRBJ2-3; tentative D call: TRBD2 (5 bases). This CDR3 contains 14 residues. Trimming left V 1 base short and J 6 bases short, with 11 bases between. Germline V gene sequence: CDR1 SGHTA, CDR2 FQGNSA. CDR3 in DNA: TGTGCCAGCAGCTTAGACCTCCAGCGGGATACGCAGTATTTT. It yields the protein CASSLDLQRDTQYF.

The chain is built from TRBV2 and TRBJ2-7; 11 nucleotides align to TRBD2. CDR1 and CDR2 (germline): SNHLY, FYNNEI. With 5 bases clipped from V and 7 bases from J, the junction kept 7 bases outside the gene matches. The CDR3 has 14 residues. The CDR3 loop reads CASSQLAGEGEQYF. CDR3 DNA: TGTGCCAGCAGTCAACTAGCGGGAGAGGGTGAGCAGTACTTC.

This sequence joins TRBV10-1 and TRBJ2-3; the match to TRBD2 covers 11 bases. Germline values: CDR1 WNHNN, CDR2 SYGVQD (reference sequence). Trimming at V came to 8 bases and at J to 1 base, leaving 8 bases not matched to a gene. The CDR3 runs to 16 residues. The CDR3 region has the DNA TGCGCCAGCGGGGGTGATAGCGGGAGGGGCACAGATACGCAGTATTTT. Its translation is CASGGDSGRGTDTQYF.

The CDR3 bases are TGTGCCAGCAGCTTAGTACCGGAGGGAACCTACAATGAGCAGTTCTTC. Translation: CASSLVPEGTYNEQFF. This chain links TRBV11-3 with TRBJ2-1, with D maybe TRBD2 (6 bases). Looked up from germline, CDR1 is SGHNT and CDR2 is YENEEA. This CDR3 has 16 amino acids. The germline V and J ends were trimmed by 1 base and 2 bases, with 12 bases remaining between them.